This T cell receptor beta chain was documented in a study of blood T cell repertoires in COVID-19. Study details: Italy, Spain and the United States were the sources of the convalescent and acute COVID-19 samples. PBMCs, B-cell-depleted T cells, or T cells provided the cDNA or gDNA that made up the material.

Source study methods: Nucleated cell number was recorded as an estimate derived from reference gene primer amplification. TCRdb's copy holds only in-frame clones and misses some; the assay was immunoSEQ multiplex PCR. V and J calls plus clone size are reproduced from that table; the DNA served to infer D and trimming. The sample contains about 250,000 clones, around nine tenths of which appear only once. Germline V lookup: CDR1 MDHEN, CDR2 SYDVKM. The ends were cut back, 4 bases at V and 3 bases at J, with 12 bases in the middle. The CDR3 runs 14 residues. The chain joins TRBV28 to TRBJ1-2; tentatively, D is TRBD1 (5 bases). This sequence was found in a woman aged 55-69 years who had recovered from COVID-19. Source material: peripheral blood. This CDR3 reads CASSSPQGYYGYTF. For the CDR3, the DNA is TGTGCCAGCAGTTCCCCCCAGGGCTACTATGGCTACACCTTC.